Below are 16 T cell receptor beta chains sequenced from a single sample in a study of graft-versus-host responses after intestinal transplantation. These receptors' antigens are unknown. Measured with immunoSEQ multiplex PCR; TCRdb has only the in-frame clones, and not every one. The table lists 60,000 to 90,000 clones, 90% of them singletons. This specimen was unstimulated CD8+ T cells sorted from spleen or lymph node cells, taken before intestinal transplant. The receptors were sampled from a human donor who received an intestinal transplant.

The rearrangement links TRBV29-1 to TRBJ1-1; D is perhaps TRBD1 (5 bases). The CDR3 is 11 amino acids. Germline V lookup: CDR1 SQVTM, CDR2 ANQGSEA. Trimming cost V 7 bases and J 8 bases, with 14 bases left between them. The DNA of the CDR3 is TGCAGCGCCCTGGGGGGAAACGAAGCTTTCTTT. Translating gives CSALGGNEAFF.

The chain is built from TRBV7-6 and TRBJ2-5, with D possibly being TRBD2 (6 bases). The end of the DNA is better explained by TRBJ2-7, so the J call may be wrong. The V gene's germline CDR1 is SGHVS and CDR2 FNYEAQ. This CDR3 is built from 14 residues. CDR3 DNA: TGTGCCAGCAGCTTAGGGGGCGGGATTTACGAGCAGTACTTC. Translation gives CASSLGGGIYEQYF.

J is TRBJ1-2 and V is TRBV9; 7 bases agree with TRBD1. V was clipped by 3 bases and J by 1 base; unmatched bases: 9. Germline V lookup: CDR1 SGDLS, CDR2 YYNGEE. CDR3 length: 16 residues. DNA for the CDR3: TGTGCCAGCAGCGCCGACGCAGGGGGTATTAACTATGGCTACACCTTC. Translated, it gives CASSADAGGINYGYTF.

The rearrangement joins TRBV10-1 to TRBJ2-7; maybe TRBD1 (5 bases). V was trimmed by 2 bases and J by 7 bases, leaving 18 bases between them. CDR3 length: 15 amino acids. Germline CDR1 WNHNN, CDR2 SYGVQD (reference sequence). CDR3 protein: CASSEVVGPSWEQYF. Here the CDR3 DNA reads TGCGCCAGCAGTGAGGTGGTGGGGCCCTCCTGGGAGCAGTACTTC.

This chain connects TRBV5-1 to TRBJ2-1; a possible D gene is TRBD1 (5 bases). The CDR3 extends over 13 amino acids. Germline CDR1 is SGHRS and CDR2 is YFSETQ. V lost 4 bases, J lost 6 bases, and 11 bases lay in between. The CDR3 protein is CASSPTVPNEQFF. The CDR3 coding sequence is TGCGCCAGCAGCCCGACAGTCCCCAATGAGCAGTTCTTC.

The chain links TRBV5-4 to TRBJ2-7, with 11 bases matching TRBD1. The CDR3 consists of 16 residues. Germline values: CDR1 SGHNT, CDR2 YYREEE (reference sequence). V dropped 4 bases and J dropped 4; count of bases not matched to a gene: 10. The CDR3 region has the DNA TGTGCCAGCAGCGAAGCACCGGGACAGGGGGGGTACGAGCAGTACTTC. This translates into CASSEAPGQGGYEQYF. The whole variable domain, remainder taken from reference TRBV5-4 and TRBJ2-7, is ETGVTQSPTHLIKTRGQQVTLRCSSQSGHNTVSWYQQALGQGPQFIFQYYREEENGRGNFPPRFSGLQFPNYSSELNVNALELDDSALYLCASSEAPGQGGYEQYFGPGTRLTVT.

The gene calls are TRBV19 and TRBJ2-3; tentatively, D is TRBD1 (5 bases). CDR3 length: 14 residues. CDR1 and CDR2 (germline): LNHDA, SQIVND (reference sequence). V shed 3 bases and J shed 4 bases, with 11 bases lying between them. The DNA of the CDR3 is TGTGCCAGTAGTATGGGTGGGGCTGCAGATACGCAGTATTTT. As protein: CASSMGGAADTQYF. Full variable domain (missing parts from reference TRBV19 and TRBJ2-3): DGGITQSPKYLFRKEGQNVTLSCEQNLNHDAMYWYRQDPGQGLRLIYYSQIVNDFQKGDIAEGYSVSREKKESFPLTVTSAQKNPTAFYLCASSMGGAADTQYFGPGTRLTVL.

The V gene is TRBV11-2, the J gene TRBJ2-7, with D possibly TRBD2 on 7 matching bases. The ends were cut back, 1 base at V and 0 bases at J, with 13 bases in the middle. The V gene's germline CDR1 is SGHAT and CDR2 FQNNGV. This CDR3 spans 16 amino acids. The CDR3 DNA follows: TGTGCCAGCAGCTTAGTGGCGGGGGCCAGCTCCTACGAGCAGTACTTC. Its protein product is CASSLVAGASSYEQYF.

The chain has TRBV2 and TRBJ1-1; the D gene is possibly TRBD1 (6 bases). Germline assignment: CDR1 SNHLY and CDR2 FYNNEI. The CDR3 totals 14 residues. Trimming stripped 4 bases from V and 3 bases from J, with 12 bases between. This CDR3 reads CASSVPGAYTEAFF. The CDR3 DNA follows: TGTGCCAGCAGTGTTCCAGGGGCCTACACTGAAGCTTTCTTT.

The rearrangement joins TRBV27 to TRBJ1-2; D call uncertain. The CDR3 has 15 amino acids. Trimming removed 5 bases from V and 4 bases from J, with 17 bases in between. Germline values: CDR1 MNHEY, CDR2 SMNVEV (reference sequence). CDR3 sequence: CASSPTVTIGYGYTF. CDR3 in DNA: TGTGCCAGCAGTCCCACCGTGACTATCGGCTATGGCTACACCTTC.

The chain carries TRBV13 and TRBJ1-1; 10 positions agree with TRBD1. V lost 1 base and J lost 3; bases outside the gene matches: 5. CDR1 PRHDT and CDR2 FYEKMQ come from the germline V gene (reference sequence). The CDR3 consists of 16 residues. Here the CDR3 reads CASSLADRGRDTEAFF. CDR3 bases: TGTGCCAGCAGCTTAGCCGACAGGGGGCGAGACACTGAAGCTTTCTTT.

The CDR3 coding sequence is TGTGCCAGCAGTGCGCCCAATCGGTATACCCCGGGGATGGACTACGAGCAGTACTTC. Its translation: CASSAPNRYTPGMDYEQYF. The V gene is TRBV6-1, the J gene TRBJ2-7; D is perhaps TRBD2 (5 bases). CDR3 length: 19 amino acids. V lost 4 bases, J lost 3 bases, and 28 bases lay in between. The germline gives CDR1 MNHNS, CDR2 SASEGT.

This chain connects TRBV9 to TRBJ1-2; 12 nucleotides align to TRBD1. Trimming took 0 bases from V and 7 from J; bases not matched to a gene: 4. From germline, CDR1 is SGDLS and CDR2 YYNGEE. The CDR3 is 15 residues long. The CDR3 protein is CASSVGGQGAGGYTF. CDR3 DNA sequence: TGTGCCAGCAGCGTAGGGGGACAGGGGGCGGGTGGCTACACCTTC.

This clone was recorded a few times. The gene calls are TRBV5-1 and TRBJ2-2, with D possibly being TRBD1 (5 bases). The CDR3 totals 16 residues. Germline lookup yields CDR1 SGHRS and CDR2 YFSETQ. V shed 3 bases and J shed 0 bases, with 12 bases lying between them. CDR3 sequence reads: CASSWVGVTNTGELFF. CDR3 nucleotides: TGCGCCAGCAGCTGGGTAGGGGTCACGAACACCGGGGAGCTGTTTTTT.

The chain links TRBV19 to TRBJ2-3, with 14 bases matching TRBD2. Per the germline V gene, CDR1 is LNHDA and CDR2 is SQIVND (reference sequence). This CDR3 contains 15 residues. V trimming: 7 bases; J trimming: 4 bases; junction bases outside the gene matches: 4. The CDR3 loop is CASTTTSGGADTQYF. CDR3 in DNA: TGTGCCAGTACCACGACTAGCGGGGGGGCAGATACGCAGTATTTT.

The V and J genes are TRBV9 and TRBJ1-1, with 9 positions matching TRBD1. CDR3 length: 14 residues. Trimming cost V 4 bases and J 1 base; bases outside gene matches: 2. The V gene's germline CDR1 is SGDLS and CDR2 YYNGEE. CDR3 loop: CASSPGQGNTEAFF. DNA of the CDR3: TGTGCCAGCAGCCCGGGACAGGGGAACACTGAAGCTTTCTTT.